This T cell receptor (beta chain) was found in a study of identical twins. General study points: Memory repertoires showed no such pattern, whereas abundant cord blood beta clonotypes carried fewer insertions. The same donors were not followed; conclusions instead depended on cross-sectional statistical analysis.

TCRdb passed the 5' RACE reads through MiXCR, listing each CDR3 protein once. The repertoire holds a few hundred thousand distinct CDR3 sequences, with around 8.3% as singletons. Turning to this clonotype: The antigen is unknown.

The CDR3 is 17 amino acids. The J segment lost 7 bases and the V segment lost 5 bases, leaving 11 bases of the junction unmatched. The V gene's germline CDR1 is MNHEY and CDR2 SMNVEV (reference sequence). These data also featured in a second study, about yellow fever vaccine responses in identical twins. This second study says: Convergence reportedly seemed to mark part of the twins' vaccine T cell response, with personalization marking the rest.

V is TRBV27 and J is TRBJ2-2; 12 nucleotides match TRBD2. The sequence derives from a woman aged 18-30 years in good health. The sample taken for sequencing was CD8+ T cells sorted from blood. For the CDR3, the DNA is TGTGCCAGCAGTCTTCTTCCGGGACTAGCGGGTAGCGGGGAGCTGTTTTTT. Its protein is CASSLLPGLAGSGELFF.